This TCR beta chain was retrieved from a study of cytomegalovirus exposure and HLA in healthy donors. Healthy donors of bone marrow made up the group. The PCR made use of 60 Vbeta and 13 Jbeta primers. Only in-frame clones appear in the TCRdb table, and some are missing; sequencing was by immunoSEQ multiplex PCR. The data contain more than 45,000 clones, around four fifths of them singletons. This CDR3 contains 15 residues. Trimming cost V 4 bases and J 0 bases, with 13 bases left between them. Germline V gene data show CDR1 as SGHDN and CDR2 as FVKESK. The sample holds a few counts of this clone. The chain combines TRBV14 with TRBJ2-7; D perhaps matches TRBD1 (5 bases). What was sequenced was PBMCs. The TCR originated in a man under 40 in good health and CMV-seronegative. CDR3 protein: CASSPLGPLSYEQYF. CDR3 DNA sequence: TGTGCCAGCAGCCCGTTGGGGCCTCTCTCCTACGAGCAGTACTTC. Variable domain in full (rest from reference TRBV14 and TRBJ2-7): EAGVTQFPSHSVIEKGQTVTLRCDPISGHDNLYWYRRVMGKEIKFLLHFVKESKQDESGMPNNRFLAERTGGTYSTLKVQPAELEDSGVYFCASSPLGPLSYEQYFGPGTRLTVT.